The entry below gives a single T cell receptor beta chain sequence along with its context. Just one base apart from a much larger clone, this may be a read error. The germline V gene encodes CDR1 SGHDT and CDR2 YYEEEE. The CDR3 totals 14 residues. Trimming removed 3 bases from V and 0 bases from J; junction bases left unmatched: 2. This record belongs to a study of T cells after yellow fever vaccination. TCRdb fed the 5' RACE reads into MiXCR, producing one record per CDR3 protein. This sample has 250,000 to 400,000 distinct CDR3 sequences, with around 4.5% found just once. The chain couples TRBV5-6 to TRBJ1-1, with 7 bases matching TRBD1. The TCR sequence derives from a man in his late teens or twenties who received the YFV17D yellow fever vaccine. Specimen: PBMCs, collected 15 days after the yellow fever booster vaccination. CDR3 coding DNA: TGTGCCAGCAGCTGGGGACAGCTGAACACTGAAGCTTTCTTT. It codes for CASSWGQLNTEAFF.